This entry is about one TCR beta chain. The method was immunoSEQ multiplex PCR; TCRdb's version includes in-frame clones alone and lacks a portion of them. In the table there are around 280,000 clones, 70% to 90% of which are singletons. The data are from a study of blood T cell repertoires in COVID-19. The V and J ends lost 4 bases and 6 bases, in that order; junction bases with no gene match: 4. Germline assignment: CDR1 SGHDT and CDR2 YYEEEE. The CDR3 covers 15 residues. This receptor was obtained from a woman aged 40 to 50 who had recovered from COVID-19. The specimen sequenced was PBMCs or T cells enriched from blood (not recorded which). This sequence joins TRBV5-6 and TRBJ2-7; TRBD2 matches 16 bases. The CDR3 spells CASSPGTSGRGEQYF. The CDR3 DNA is TGTGCCAGCAGCCCCGGGACTAGCGGGAGGGGCGAGCAGTACTTC.